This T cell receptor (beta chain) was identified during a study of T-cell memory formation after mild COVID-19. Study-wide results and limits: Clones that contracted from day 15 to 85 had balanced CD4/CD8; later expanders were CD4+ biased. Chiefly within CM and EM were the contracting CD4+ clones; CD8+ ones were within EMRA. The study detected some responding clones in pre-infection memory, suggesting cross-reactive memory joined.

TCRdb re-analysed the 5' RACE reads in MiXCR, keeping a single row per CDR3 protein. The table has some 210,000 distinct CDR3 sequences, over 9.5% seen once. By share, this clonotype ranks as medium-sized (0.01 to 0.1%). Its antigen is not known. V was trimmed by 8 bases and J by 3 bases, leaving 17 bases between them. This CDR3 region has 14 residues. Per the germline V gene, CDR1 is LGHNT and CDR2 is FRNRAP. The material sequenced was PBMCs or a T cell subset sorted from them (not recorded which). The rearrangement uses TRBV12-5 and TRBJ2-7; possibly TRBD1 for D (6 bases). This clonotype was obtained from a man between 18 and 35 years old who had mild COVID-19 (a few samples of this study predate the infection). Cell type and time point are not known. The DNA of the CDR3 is TGTGCTAGTTCCAACAGGGTGGGTAACTACGAGCAGTACTTC. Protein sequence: CASSNRVGNYEQYF. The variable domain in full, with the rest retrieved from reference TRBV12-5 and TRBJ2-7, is DARVTQTPRHKVTEMGQEVTMRCQPILGHNTVFWYRQTMMQGLELLAYFRNRAPLDDSGMPKDRFSAEMPDATLATLKIQPSEPRDSAVYFCASSNRVGNYEQYFGPGTRLTVT.